This T cell receptor beta chain was identified during a study of technical replicates of blood from a few donors. The protocol was immunoSEQ multiplex PCR, while the TCRdb copy is restricted to in-frame clones and leaves out a portion. The sample holds under 95,000 clones, roughly 94% seen once. Germline loops: CDR1 SGHRS, CDR2 YFSETQ. This CDR3 is 16 amino acids long. J gave up 1 base and V 4 bases, and 9 bases lay outside the gene matches. The sample taken for sequencing was T cells isolated from PBMCs. The chain links TRBV5-1 to TRBJ2-7; 9 bases map to TRBD1. This clonotype was sampled from a human donor in good health. Here the CDR3 reads CASSPGTGQGSYEQYF. CDR3 bases: TGCGCCAGCAGCCCGGGCACGGGACAGGGATCCTACGAGCAGTACTTC.